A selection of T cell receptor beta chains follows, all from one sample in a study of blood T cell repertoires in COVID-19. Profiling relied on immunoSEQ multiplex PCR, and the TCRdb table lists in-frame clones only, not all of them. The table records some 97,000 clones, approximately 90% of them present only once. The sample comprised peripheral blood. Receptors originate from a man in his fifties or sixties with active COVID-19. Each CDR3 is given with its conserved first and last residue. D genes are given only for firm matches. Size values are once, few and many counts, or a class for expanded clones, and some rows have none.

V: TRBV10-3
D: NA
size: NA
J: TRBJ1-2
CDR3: CAISDRGIFNYGYTF
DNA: TGTGCCATCAGTGATCGGGGGATCTTTAACTATGGCTACACCTTC

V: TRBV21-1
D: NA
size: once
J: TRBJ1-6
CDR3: CASSARKTGRVSPLHF
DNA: TGTGCCAGCAGCGCAAGAAAGACGGGAAGGGTTTCACCCCTCCACTTT

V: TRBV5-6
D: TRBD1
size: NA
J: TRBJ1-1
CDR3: CASSWTGSTEAFF
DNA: TGTGCCAGCAGCTGGACAGGGTCGACTGAAGCTTTCTTT

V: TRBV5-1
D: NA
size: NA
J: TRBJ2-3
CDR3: CASSLAAGSTDTQYF
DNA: TGCGCCAGCAGCTTGGCAGCGGGCAGCACAGATACGCAGTATTTT

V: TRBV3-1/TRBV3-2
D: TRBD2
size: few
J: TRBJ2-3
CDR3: CASSQDWIAGGRGTDTQYF
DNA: TGTGCCAGCAGCCAAGATTGGATAGCGGGAGGCCGGGGCACAGATACGCAGTATTTT

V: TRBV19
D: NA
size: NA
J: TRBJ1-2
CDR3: CASSILQRRYGYTF
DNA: TGTGCCAGTAGTATTCTACAGAGACGTTATGGCTACACCTTC

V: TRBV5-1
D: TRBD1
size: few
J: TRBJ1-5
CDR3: CASSSGQVNQPQHF
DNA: TGCGCCAGCAGCTCCGGACAGGTTAATCAGCCCCAGCATTTT

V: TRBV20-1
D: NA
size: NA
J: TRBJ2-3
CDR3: CSASLTRGAQYF
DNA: TGCAGTGCGAGTTTAACCAGGGGTGCGCAGTATTTT

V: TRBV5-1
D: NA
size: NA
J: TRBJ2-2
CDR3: CASRPGHSTGELFF
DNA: TGCGCCAGCAGGCCGGGACATAGCACCGGGGAGCTGTTTTTT

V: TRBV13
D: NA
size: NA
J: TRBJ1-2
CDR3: CASSSAQGYGYTF
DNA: TGTGCCAGCAGCTCAGCACAGGGCTATGGCTACACCTTC

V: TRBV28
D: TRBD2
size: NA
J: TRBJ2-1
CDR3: CASSLLGGTSGERNEQFF
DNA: TGTGCCAGCAGTTTATTGGGTGGGACTAGCGGGGAACGGAATGAGCAGTTCTTC

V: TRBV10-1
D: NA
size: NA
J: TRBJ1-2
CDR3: CASPDYGYTF
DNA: TGCGCTAGCCCCGACTATGGCTACACCTTC

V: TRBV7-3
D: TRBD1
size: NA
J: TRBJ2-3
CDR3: CASSFRQGRTDTQYF
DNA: TGTGCCAGCAGCTTTAGACAGGGACGCACAGATACGCAGTATTTT

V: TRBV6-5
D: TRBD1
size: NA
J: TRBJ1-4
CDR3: CASSYLGQGPEKLFF
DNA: TGTGCCAGCAGTTACCTGGGACAGGGGCCTGAAAAACTGTTTTTT

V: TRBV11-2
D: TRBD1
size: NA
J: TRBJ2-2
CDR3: CASSWQGQIFTGELFF
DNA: TGTGCCAGCAGCTGGCAGGGACAGATCTTCACCGGGGAGCTGTTTTTT

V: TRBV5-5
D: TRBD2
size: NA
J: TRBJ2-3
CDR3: CASSLGLAVPTDTQYF
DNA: TGTGCCAGCAGCTTGGGCCTAGCGGTGCCCACAGATACGCAGTATTTT

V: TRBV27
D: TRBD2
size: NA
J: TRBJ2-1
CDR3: CASGLAGSEQFF
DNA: TGTGCCAGCGGACTAGCGGGATCGGAGCAGTTCTTC

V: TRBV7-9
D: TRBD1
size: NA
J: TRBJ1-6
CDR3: CASSDRGESPLHF
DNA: TGTGCCAGCTCGGACAGGGGAGAATCACCCCTCCACTTT

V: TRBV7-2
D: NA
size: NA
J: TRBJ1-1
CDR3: CASSSGLNTEAFF
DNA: TGTGCCAGCAGCTCGGGTCTAAACACTGAAGCTTTCTTT

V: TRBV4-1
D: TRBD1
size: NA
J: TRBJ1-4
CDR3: CASSQEVNRGLFF
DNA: TGCGCCAGCAGCCAAGAAGTGAACAGGGGGCTGTTTTTT

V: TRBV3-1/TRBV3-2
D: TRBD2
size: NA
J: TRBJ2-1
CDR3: CASSQGTSGAYNEQFF
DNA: TGTGCCAGCAGCCAAGGGACTAGCGGGGCATACAATGAGCAGTTCTTC

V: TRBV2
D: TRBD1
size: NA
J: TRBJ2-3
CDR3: CASGYYRGDTQYF
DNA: TGTGCCAGCGGTTACTACAGGGGAGATACGCAGTATTTT